This T cell receptor (beta chain) was captured in a study of vaccination effects on CD4 cells after COVID-19. Pools of viral peptides were used by the ViraFEST assay to expand antigen-specific CD4+ T cells ahead of sequencing. Following culture for around 10 days, CD4+ T cells were isolated. Confirmation by PCR established that the person had SARS-CoV-2 infection between March and December 2020. The participants, recipients of two vaccine doses, got either BNT162b2 or mRNA-1273. A density of roughly 2 million PBMC per well was used; these cells were cultured with 10 IU/ml IL-2 and about 10 ug/ml peptides. Repertoires were generated with immunoSEQ multiplex PCR, while TCRdb's copy carries only in-frame clones and drops some. The repertoire holds 15,000 or so clones, over 65% seen once, with approximately 20% in the top ten. This clone was picked up one time. What it binds is not known. This CDR3 is built from 18 residues. Trimming stripped 5 bases from V and 0 bases from J, with 23 bases between. CDR1 SGHRS and CDR2 YFSETQ come from the germline V gene.

The chain joins TRBV5-1 to TRBJ1-2; D is possibly TRBD1 (6 bases). Sequences were derived from CD4+ T cells from PBMCs cultured with SARS-CoV-2 spike peptides, sampled after COVID-19 vaccination. The source is a human donor who had a prior SARS-CoV-2 infection. The CDR3 loop reads CASSYRVSGTQANYGYTF. For the CDR3, the DNA is TGCGCCAGCAGTTATAGGGTGTCGGGGACACAAGCTAACTATGGCTACACCTTC.